The rows below give T cell receptor beta chains drawn from one sample of a study of cytomegalovirus exposure and HLA in healthy donors. Assay used: immunoSEQ multiplex PCR; TCRdb lists only in-frame clones, some missing. This sample yields under 300,000 clones, of which 90% are seen a single time; 0.37% belongs to the top ten. Input material: PBMCs. Receptors were obtained from a woman between 18 and 30 years old in good health and CMV-seronegative. Both conserved end residues are part of each CDR3. Each record gives: J gene, D gene, V gene, clone size, CDR3 DNA, CDR3 protein. A D gene is named only where the DNA matches it firmly. A clone size is listed for some rows: how often the clone was seen (once, few, many), or a class if it is expanded.

TRBJ1-5 TRBD1 TRBV6-5 . TGTGCCAGCAGCTTAACAGGGGGTGGGAGTCAGCCCCAGCATTTT CASSLTGGGSQPQHF
TRBJ2-3 TRBD2 TRBV27 . TGTGCCAGCAGTTTATCAACTAGCGGGGGGGATACGCAGTATTTT CASSLSTSGGDTQYF
TRBJ2-1 . TRBV2 . TGTGCCACAGTCGCCGGCCTAGGTAGGATCGATGAGCAGTTCTTC CATVAGLGRIDEQFF
TRBJ2-7 . TRBV11-3 . TGTGCCAGCAGCTTAGGAGGGCACTACGAGCAGTACTTC CASSLGGHYEQYF
TRBJ1-2 TRBD1 TRBV28 few TGTGCCAGCAGCCGAAGGGACAGGGTAGCGGGCTACACCTTC CASSRRDRVAGYTF
TRBJ1-4 . TRBV2 . TGTGCCAGCAGTACAGGGCTTAATGAAAAACTGTTTTTT CASSTGLNEKLFF
TRBJ2-3 TRBD1 TRBV6-5 . TGTGCCAGCAGTTACAGGGGGCAAGATACGCAGTATTTT CASSYRGQDTQYF
TRBJ1-4 . TRBV4-3 . TGCGCCAGCAGCCAAGGGGCAGGGTTGGGAGAAAAACTGTTTTTT CASSQGAGLGEKLFF
TRBJ1-6 TRBD1 TRBV10-3 . TGTGCCATCAAGGGGGACAGTCAGGGCTATAATTCACCCCTCCACTTT CAIKGDSQGYNSPLHF
TRBJ2-7 . TRBV5-4 once TGTGCCAGCAGTCCCATATTGGGGGGAAAGGTTCAGTACTTC CASSPILGGKVQYF
TRBJ2-3 TRBD2 TRBV10-2 . TGCGCCAGCAGTGAGTCGATAGGACTAGCGGTAGATACGCAGTATTTT CASSESIGLAVDTQYF
TRBJ1-5 . TRBV6-1 . TGTGCCAGCAGTGACAGGGTAAGCCAGCCCCAGCATTTT CASSDRVSQPQHF
TRBJ1-3 TRBD1 TRBV5-4 . TGTGCCAGCAGCTTATTCCGGGACAGGAGCTCTGGAAACACCATATATTTT CASSLFRDRSSGNTIYF
TRBJ2-3 . TRBV2 . TGTGCCAGCTCCCGGGGTAGCGGCAACACAGATACGCAGTATTTT CASSRGSGNTDTQYF
TRBJ2-2 . TRBV30 few TGTGCCTGGAGTGTGGCGGGGGCCGACACCGGGGAGCTGTTTTTT CAWSVAGADTGELFF
TRBJ2-3 . TRBV6-6 . TGTGCCAGCAGTAATCTACTAGGCGGGGTAGGTGGTACGCAGTATTTT CASSNLLGGVGGTQYF
TRBJ2-5 TRBD2 TRBV5-1 . TGCGCCAGTACTAGCGGGGGTGAGACCCAGTACTTC CASTSGGETQYF
TRBJ2-2 . TRBV6-6 . TGTGCCAGCAGCCCCCCTAACACCGGGGAGCTGTTTTTT CASSPPNTGELFF
TRBJ2-1 . TRBV28 . TGTGCCAGCAGTCCCCTGTTGGGCGGGGGCGCCTACAATGAGCAGTTCTTC CASSPLLGGGAYNEQFF
TRBJ2-3 . TRBV1 . TGCACCAGCAGCCAAACTAGTGGGTCCCCGCCCGATTCGCAGTATTTT CTSSQTSGSPPDSQYF
TRBJ2-7 . TRBV5-1 . TGCGCCAGCAGCTTGGCAGCAGGTTACGAGCAGTACTTC CASSLAAGYEQYF
TRBJ1-1 . TRBV9 . TGTGCCAGCAGCGTAGAAGCTACAGACACTGAAGCTTTCTTT CASSVEATDTEAFF
TRBJ1-2 TRBD1 TRBV5-1 . TGCGCCAGCAGCTCGACAGCCGAGACAGGGGCGGGTGGCTACACCTTC CASSSTAETGAGGYTF
TRBJ1-6 . TRBV6-1 . TGTGCCAGCAGTGAACTGAGCTCCTATAATTCACCCCTCCACTTT CASSELSSYNSPLHF
TRBJ1-1 . TRBV5-4 once TGTGCCAGCAGCTTGGCAGGGCCCAACACTGAAGCTTTCTTT CASSLAGPNTEAFF
TRBJ1-4 TRBD1 TRBV6-5 . TGTGCCAGCAGTTTGACAGGGGGCGAGGAAAAACTGTTTTTT CASSLTGGEEKLFF
TRBJ1-1 TRBD1 TRBV6-5 . TGTGCCAGCAGCCTAAGACAGGGAAGCACTGAAGCTTTCTTT CASSLRQGSTEAFF
TRBJ1-5 . TRBV2 . TGTGCCAGCATACAGGACCGCAATCAGCCCCAGCATTTT CASIQDRNQPQHF
TRBJ1-1 . TRBV7-2 once TGTGCCAGCAGCCCCTATCTGAACACTGAAGCTTTCTTT CASSPYLNTEAFF
TRBJ2-7 . TRBV7-7 once TGTGCTAGCAGCTTAGCCCCGACAGGAAGGTACGAGCAGTACTTC CASSLAPTGRYEQYF
TRBJ2-7 . TRBV4-3 . TGCGCCAGCAGCCCTGCCCCAGATGGCGGATACGAGCAGTACTTC CASSPAPDGGYEQYF
TRBJ2-3 TRBD1 TRBV6-6 . TGTGCCAGCAGTTACGTAGCAGGGGGATTGGATACGCAGTATTTT CASSYVAGGLDTQYF
TRBJ2-1 TRBD2 TRBV7-9 . TGTGCCAGCAGCTTGGCCGGGACTAGCGGTGGATGGATTGAGCAGTTCTTC CASSLAGTSGGWIEQFF
TRBJ2-7 . TRBV14 . TGTGCCAGCAGCCAAGAGGGGGGACGGCCGTTCTCCTACGAGCAGTACTTC CASSQEGGRPFSYEQYF
TRBJ1-1 TRBD1 TRBV19 . TGTGCCAGTAGTGGGGCAGGGGGGACTGAAGCTTTCTTT CASSGAGGTEAFF
TRBJ1-5 . TRBV5-3 . TGTGCCAGAAGCCGCGCTAGCAATCAGCCCCAGCATTTT CARSRASNQPQHF
TRBJ2-6 . TRBV11-3 . TGTGCCAGCAGCCGGGGAAGGAGAAACTTCTCTGGGGCCAACGTCCTGACTTTC CASSRGRRNFSGANVLTF
TRBJ2-2 TRBD2 TRBV6-1 . TGTGCCAGCAGTATAGCGGGGGGGAACACCGGGGAGCTGTTTTTT CASSIAGGNTGELFF
TRBJ2-2 . TRBV14 . TGTGCCAGCAGCCACTACACCGGGGAGCTGTTTTTT CASSHYTGELFF
TRBJ2-1 . TRBV3-2 . TGTGCCAGCCGGTATGAGCAGTTCTTC CASRYEQFF
TRBJ1-2 TRBD1 TRBV11-2 few TGTGCCAGCAGCTTAGGGACAGGGCATGGCTACACCTTC CASSLGTGHGYTF
TRBJ1-1 . TRBV4-1 . TGCGCCAGCAGCCAAGGCACCGGCACTGAAGCTTTCTTT CASSQGTGTEAFF
TRBJ2-1 TRBD2 TRBV7-3 . TGTGCCAGCAGCTTGGCGGGACTAGCGGCCTACAATGAGCAGTTCTTC CASSLAGLAAYNEQFF
TRBJ1-2 . TRBV19 . TGTGCCAGTAGTCCGGGGACTATCCCTGGCTACACCTTC CASSPGTIPGYTF
TRBJ1-2 . TRBV27 few TGTGCCAGCAGTTTGACCGACAGCCCTTATGGCTACACCTTC CASSLTDSPYGYTF
TRBJ1-2 . TRBV10-1 . TGCGCCAGCAGTGTGGGCAGCTATGGCTACACCTTC CASSVGSYGYTF
TRBJ2-2 . TRBV9 . TGTGCCAGCAGCCCCTCGAACACCGGGGAGCTGTTTTTT CASSPSNTGELFF
TRBJ1-2 . TRBV21-1 . TGTGCCAGCAGCCGGGACAAGCCCTATGGCTACACCTTC CASSRDKPYGYTF
TRBJ2-5 TRBD1 TRBV7-9 . TGTGCCAGCAGCATGCGACAGGGTAACGAGACCCAGTACTTC CASSMRQGNETQYF
TRBJ1-1 . TRBV5-6 . TGTGCCAGCAGCTTCCCGGAGGATTTTGAAGCTTTCTTT CASSFPEDFEAFF
TRBJ1-1 . TRBV10-2 . TGCGCCAGCACCCAGGTGAACACTGAAGCTTTCTTT CASTQVNTEAFF
TRBJ1-5 . TRBV7-8 . TGTGCCAGCAGCTCGAGGGATGGGGGACTGTATAGCAATCAGCCCCAGCATTTT CASSSRDGGLYSNQPQHF
TRBJ1-2 TRBD1 TRBV7-9 . TGTGCCAGCAGCTCGGAACTGGGACAGCCAAACTATGGCTACACCTTC CASSSELGQPNYGYTF
TRBJ2-2 TRBD1 TRBV5-1 . TGCGCCAGCAGCTGGGAGAACAGGGGACCCGGGGAGCTGTTTTTT CASSWENRGPGELFF
TRBJ2-1 TRBD2 TRBV19 once TGTGCCAGTAGAAGGCTAGCGGGGGGGCCTGATGAGCAGTTCTTC CASRRLAGGPDEQFF
TRBJ2-1 TRBD2 TRBV27 . TGTGCCAGCAGTGCGGGACTAGCGGGGACCAATAAGAATGAGCAGTTCTTC CASSAGLAGTNKNEQFF
TRBJ2-1 TRBD2 TRBV11-2 . TGTGCCAGCAGCTTAGATCTAAGAACCGGGACTAGCATCAATGAGCAGTTCTTC CASSLDLRTGTSINEQFF
TRBJ1-2 . TRBV7-6 once TGTGCCAGCAGCCCAGGCGCCGGATATGGCTACACCTTC CASSPGAGYGYTF
TRBJ1-5 TRBD1 TRBV6-1 . TGTGCCAGCAGTGAACCCCGGGACAGCTACTATAGCAATCAGCCCCAGCATTTT CASSEPRDSYYSNQPQHF
TRBJ1-4 . TRBV5-1 . TGCGCCAGCAGCTTATCCCCCGGGACTCGGAATGAAAAACTGTTTTTT CASSLSPGTRNEKLFF